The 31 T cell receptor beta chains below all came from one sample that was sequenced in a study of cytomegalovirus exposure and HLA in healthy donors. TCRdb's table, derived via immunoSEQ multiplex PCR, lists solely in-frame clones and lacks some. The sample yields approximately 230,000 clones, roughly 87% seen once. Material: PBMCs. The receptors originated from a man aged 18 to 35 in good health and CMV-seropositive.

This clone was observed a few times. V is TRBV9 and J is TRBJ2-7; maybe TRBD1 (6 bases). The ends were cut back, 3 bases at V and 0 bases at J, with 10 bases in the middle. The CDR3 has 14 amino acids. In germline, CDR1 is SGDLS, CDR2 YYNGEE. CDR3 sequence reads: CASSEEGVSYEQYF. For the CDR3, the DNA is TGTGCCAGCAGCGAAGAGGGGGTCTCCTACGAGCAGTACTTC. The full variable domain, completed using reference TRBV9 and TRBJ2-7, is DSGVTQTPKHLITATGQRVTLRCSPRSGDLSVYWYQQSLDQGLQFLIQYYNGEERAKGNILERFSAQQFPDLHSELNLSSLELGDSALYFCASSEEGVSYEQYFGPGTRLTVT.

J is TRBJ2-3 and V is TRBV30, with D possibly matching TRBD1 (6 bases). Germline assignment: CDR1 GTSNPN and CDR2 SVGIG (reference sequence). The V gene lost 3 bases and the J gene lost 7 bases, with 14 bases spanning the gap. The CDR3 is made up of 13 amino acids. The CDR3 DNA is TGTGCCTGGAGAAACAGGGAGCGGAATACGCAGTATTTT. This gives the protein CAWRNRERNTQYF.

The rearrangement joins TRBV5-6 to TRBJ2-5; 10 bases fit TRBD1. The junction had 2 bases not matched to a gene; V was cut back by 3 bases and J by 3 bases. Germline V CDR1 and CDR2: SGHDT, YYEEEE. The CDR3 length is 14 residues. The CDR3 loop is CASSSDRGKETQYF. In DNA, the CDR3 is TGTGCCAGCAGCTCGGACAGGGGGAAAGAGACCCAGTACTTC.

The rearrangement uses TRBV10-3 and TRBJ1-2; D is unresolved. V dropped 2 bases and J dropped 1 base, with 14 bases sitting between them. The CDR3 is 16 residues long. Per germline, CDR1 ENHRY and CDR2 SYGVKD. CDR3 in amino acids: CAISEDLRVFNYGYTF. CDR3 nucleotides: TGTGCCATCAGTGAGGATCTAAGGGTTTTTAACTATGGCTACACCTTC.

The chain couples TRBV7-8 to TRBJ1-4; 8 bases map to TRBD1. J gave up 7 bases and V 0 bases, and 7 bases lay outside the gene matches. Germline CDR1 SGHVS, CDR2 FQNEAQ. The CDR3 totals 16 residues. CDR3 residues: CASSLATGAAGEKLFF. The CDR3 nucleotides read TGTGCCAGCAGCTTAGCGACAGGGGCAGCGGGTGAAAAACTGTTTTTT.

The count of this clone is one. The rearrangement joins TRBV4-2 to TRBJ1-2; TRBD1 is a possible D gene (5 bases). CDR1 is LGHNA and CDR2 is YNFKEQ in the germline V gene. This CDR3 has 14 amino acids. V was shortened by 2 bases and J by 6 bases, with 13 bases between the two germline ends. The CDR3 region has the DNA TGTGCCAGCAGCCAAATCGGGGGTTTCGATGGCTACACCTTC. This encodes CASSQIGGFDGYTF.

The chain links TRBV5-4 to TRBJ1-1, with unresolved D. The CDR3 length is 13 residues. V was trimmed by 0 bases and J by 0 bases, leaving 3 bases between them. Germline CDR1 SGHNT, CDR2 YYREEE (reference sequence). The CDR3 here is CASSLDLNTEAFF. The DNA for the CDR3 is TGTGCCAGCAGCTTGGATTTGAACACTGAAGCTTTCTTT.

CDR3 region: CASSVEGSNEQFF. CDR3 bases: TGTGCCAGCAGTGTGGAGGGTAGCAATGAGCAGTTCTTC. The J gene is TRBJ2-1, the V gene TRBV2; D may be TRBD2 (6 bases). Trimming removed 4 bases at V and 6 bases at J, with 10 bases between. Germline V gene lookup returns CDR1 SNHLY and CDR2 FYNNEI. The CDR3 loop spans 13 amino acids.

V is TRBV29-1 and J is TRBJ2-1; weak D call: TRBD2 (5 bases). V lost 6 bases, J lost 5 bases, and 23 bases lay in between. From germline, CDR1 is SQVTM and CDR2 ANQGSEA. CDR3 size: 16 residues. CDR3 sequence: CSVSDPRLRPNNEQFF. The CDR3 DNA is TGCAGCGTCTCCGACCCCAGACTACGCCCAAACAATGAGCAGTTCTTC.

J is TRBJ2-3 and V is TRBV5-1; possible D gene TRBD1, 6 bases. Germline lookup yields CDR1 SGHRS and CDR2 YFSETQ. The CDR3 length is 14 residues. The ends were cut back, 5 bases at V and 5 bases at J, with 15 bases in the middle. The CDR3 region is CASRFQQGQDTQYF. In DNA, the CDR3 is TGCGCCAGCAGGTTTCAACAGGGTCAAGATACGCAGTATTTT.

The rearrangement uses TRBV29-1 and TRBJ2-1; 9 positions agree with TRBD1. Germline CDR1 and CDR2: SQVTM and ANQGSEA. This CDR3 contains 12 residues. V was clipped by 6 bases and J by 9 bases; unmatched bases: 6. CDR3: CSVGTGRGEQFF. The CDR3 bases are TGCAGCGTAGGGACAGGGCGGGGTGAGCAGTTCTTC.

As DNA, the CDR3 is TGTGCCAGCAGTCCCCGACCGGTGAACACTGAAGCTTTCTTT. Translating it yields CASSPRPVNTEAFF. The chain recombines TRBV28 with TRBJ1-1; no clear D gene. CDR1 and CDR2 from the germline V gene are MDHEN and SYDVKM. The CDR3 runs 14 residues. V gave up 5 bases and J gave up 0 bases, with 10 bases separating them.

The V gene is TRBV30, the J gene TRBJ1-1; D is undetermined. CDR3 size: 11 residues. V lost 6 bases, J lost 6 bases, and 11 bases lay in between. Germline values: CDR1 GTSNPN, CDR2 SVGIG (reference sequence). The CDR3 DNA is TGTGCCTGCGCATTAAACCCTGAAGCTTTCTTT. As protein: CACALNPEAFF.

CDR3: CAISKVGELFF. CDR3 nucleotides: TGTGCCATCAGCAAGGTCGGGGAGCTGTTTTTT. The V call is TRBV10-3, the J call TRBJ2-2; D unclear. Germline assignment: CDR1 ENHRY and CDR2 SYGVKD. The length of the CDR3 is 11 residues. V was shortened by 6 bases and J by 7 bases, with 6 bases between the two germline ends.

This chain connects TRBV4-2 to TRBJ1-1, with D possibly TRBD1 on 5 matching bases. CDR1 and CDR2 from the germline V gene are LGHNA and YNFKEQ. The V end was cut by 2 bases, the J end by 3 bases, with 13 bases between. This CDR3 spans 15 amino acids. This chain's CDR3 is CASSQLGTDYTEAFF. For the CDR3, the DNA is TGTGCCAGCAGCCAACTGGGGACGGATTACACTGAAGCTTTCTTT.

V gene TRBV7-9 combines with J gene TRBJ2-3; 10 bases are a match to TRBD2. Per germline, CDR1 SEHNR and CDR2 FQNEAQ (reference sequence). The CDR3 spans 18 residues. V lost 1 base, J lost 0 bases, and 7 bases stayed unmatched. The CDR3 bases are TGTGCCAGCAGCTTAGGGGCTAGCGGGAGCCCTAGCACAGATACGCAGTATTTT. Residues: CASSLGASGSPSTDTQYF.

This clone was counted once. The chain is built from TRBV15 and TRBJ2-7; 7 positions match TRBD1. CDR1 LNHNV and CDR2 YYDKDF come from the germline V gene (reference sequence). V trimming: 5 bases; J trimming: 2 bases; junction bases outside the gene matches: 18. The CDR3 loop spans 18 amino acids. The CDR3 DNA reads TGTGCCACCAGCCAGATTGGTGTGGGACAGACCCTTACCTACGAGCAGTACTTC. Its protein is CATSQIGVGQTLTYEQYF. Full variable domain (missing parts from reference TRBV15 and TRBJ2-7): DAMVIQNPRYQVTQFGKPVTLSCSQTLNHNVMYWYQQKSSQAPKLLFHYYDKDFNNEADTPDNFQSRRPNTSFCFLDIRSPGLGDTAMYLCATSQIGVGQTLTYEQYFGPGTRLTVT.

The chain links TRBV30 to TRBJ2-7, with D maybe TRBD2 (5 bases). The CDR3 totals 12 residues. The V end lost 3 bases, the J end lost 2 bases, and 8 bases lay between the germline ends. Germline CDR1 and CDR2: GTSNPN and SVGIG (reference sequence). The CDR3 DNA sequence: TGTGCCTGGAGCGCCGGGACCTACGAGCAGTACTTC. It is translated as CAWSAGTYEQYF.

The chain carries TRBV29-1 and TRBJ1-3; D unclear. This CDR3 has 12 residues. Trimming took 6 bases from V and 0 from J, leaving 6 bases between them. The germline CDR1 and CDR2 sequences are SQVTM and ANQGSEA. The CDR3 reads CSVSASGNTIYF. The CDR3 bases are TGCAGCGTCAGCGCCTCTGGAAACACCATATATTTT.

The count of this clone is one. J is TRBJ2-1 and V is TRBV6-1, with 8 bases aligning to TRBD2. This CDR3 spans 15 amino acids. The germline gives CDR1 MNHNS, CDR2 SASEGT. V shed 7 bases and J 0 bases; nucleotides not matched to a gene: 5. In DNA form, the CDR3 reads TGTGCCAGCATTCCAACTAGCGGCTCCTACAATGAGCAGTTCTTC. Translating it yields CASIPTSGSYNEQFF.

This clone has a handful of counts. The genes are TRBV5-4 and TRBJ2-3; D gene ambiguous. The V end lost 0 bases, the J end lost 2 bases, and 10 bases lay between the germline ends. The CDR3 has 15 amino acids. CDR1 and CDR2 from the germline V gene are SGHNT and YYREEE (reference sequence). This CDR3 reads CASSLGTHPTDTQYF. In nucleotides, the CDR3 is TGTGCCAGCAGCTTGGGGACCCATCCCACAGATACGCAGTATTTT. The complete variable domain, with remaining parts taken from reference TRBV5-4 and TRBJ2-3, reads ETGVTQSPTHLIKTRGQQVTLRCSSQSGHNTVSWYQQALGQGPQFIFQYYREEENGRGNFPPRFSGLQFPNYSSELNVNALELDDSALYLCASSLGTHPTDTQYFGPGTRLTVL.

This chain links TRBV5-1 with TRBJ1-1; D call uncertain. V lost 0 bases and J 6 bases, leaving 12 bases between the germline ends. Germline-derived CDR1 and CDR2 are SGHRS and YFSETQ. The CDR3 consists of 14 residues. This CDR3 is CASSLAAGRAEAFF. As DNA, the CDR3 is TGCGCCAGCAGCTTGGCCGCGGGCCGGGCTGAAGCTTTCTTT.

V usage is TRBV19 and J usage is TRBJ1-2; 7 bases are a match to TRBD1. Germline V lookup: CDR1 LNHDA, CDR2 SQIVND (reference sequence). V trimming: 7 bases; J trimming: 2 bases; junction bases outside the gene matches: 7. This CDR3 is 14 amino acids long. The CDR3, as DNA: TGTGCCAGTAATTCAGGGGGACAAAACTATGGCTACACCTTC. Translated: CASNSGGQNYGYTF.

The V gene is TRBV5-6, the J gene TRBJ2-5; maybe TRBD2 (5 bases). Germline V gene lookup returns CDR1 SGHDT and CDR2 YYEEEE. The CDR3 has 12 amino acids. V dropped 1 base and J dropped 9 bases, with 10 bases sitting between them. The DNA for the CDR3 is TGTGCCAGCAGCTTGACCGCAGCGGCCCAGTACTTC. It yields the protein CASSLTAAAQYF. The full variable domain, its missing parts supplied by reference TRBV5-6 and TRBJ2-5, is DAGVTQSPTHLIKTRGQQVTLRCSPKSGHDTVSWYQQALGQGPQFIFQYYEEEERQRGNFPDRFSGHQFPNYSSELNVNALLLGDSALYLCASSLTAAAQYFGPGTRLLVL.

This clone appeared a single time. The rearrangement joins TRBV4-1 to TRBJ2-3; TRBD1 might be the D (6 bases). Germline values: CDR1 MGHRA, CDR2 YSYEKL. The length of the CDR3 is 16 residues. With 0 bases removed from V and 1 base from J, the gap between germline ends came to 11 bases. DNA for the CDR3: TGCGCCAGCAGCCAAGAATATCCAGGGGGCACAGATACGCAGTATTTT. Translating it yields CASSQEYPGGTDTQYF.

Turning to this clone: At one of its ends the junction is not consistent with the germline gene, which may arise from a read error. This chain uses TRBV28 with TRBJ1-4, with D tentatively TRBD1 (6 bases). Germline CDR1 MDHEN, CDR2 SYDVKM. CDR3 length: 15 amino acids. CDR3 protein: CASRLSGATNEKLFF. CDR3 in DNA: TGTGCCAGCAGGTTATCAGGGGCAACTAATGAAAAACTGTTTTTT.

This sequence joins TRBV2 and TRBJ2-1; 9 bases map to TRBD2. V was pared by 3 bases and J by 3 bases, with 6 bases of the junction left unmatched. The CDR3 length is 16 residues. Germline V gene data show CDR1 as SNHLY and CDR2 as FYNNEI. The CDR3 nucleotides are TGTGCCAGCAGTGACATCCTAGCGGGAAACTACAATGAGCAGTTCTTC. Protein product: CASSDILAGNYNEQFF.

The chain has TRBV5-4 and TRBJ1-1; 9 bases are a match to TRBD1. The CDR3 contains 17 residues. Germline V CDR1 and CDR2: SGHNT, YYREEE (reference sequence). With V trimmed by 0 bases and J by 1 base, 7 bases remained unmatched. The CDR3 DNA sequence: TGTGCCAGCAGCTTGGACAGGGGGCAAGGGGCGAACACTGAAGCTTTCTTT. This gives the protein CASSLDRGQGANTEAFF.

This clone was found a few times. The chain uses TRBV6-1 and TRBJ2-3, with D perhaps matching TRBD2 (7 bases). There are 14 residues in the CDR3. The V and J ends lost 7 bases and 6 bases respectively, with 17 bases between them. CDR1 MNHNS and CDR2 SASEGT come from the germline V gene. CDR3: CASNLGGGTDTQYF. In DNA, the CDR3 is TGTGCCAGCAACCTAGGGGGGGGTACGGATACGCAGTATTTT.

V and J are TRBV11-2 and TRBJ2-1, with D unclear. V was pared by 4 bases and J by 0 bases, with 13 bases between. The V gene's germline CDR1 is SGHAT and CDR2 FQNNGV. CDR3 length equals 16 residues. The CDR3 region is CASSSRRGRSYNEQFF. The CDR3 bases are TGTGCCAGCAGCTCGCGGCGTGGTCGCTCCTACAATGAGCAGTTCTTC.

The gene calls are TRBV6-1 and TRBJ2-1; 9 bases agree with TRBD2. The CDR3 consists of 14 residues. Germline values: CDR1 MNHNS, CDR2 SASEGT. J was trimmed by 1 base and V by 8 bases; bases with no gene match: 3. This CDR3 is CASLAGESYNEQFF. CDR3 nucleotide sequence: TGTGCCAGCTTAGCGGGAGAATCCTACAATGAGCAGTTCTTC.